The 7 T cell receptor beta chains listed next were all sequenced from one sample in a study of tissue T cells after allogeneic stem cell transplantation. Profiled with immunoSEQ multiplex PCR; TCRdb holds only in-frame clones, not every one. The sample holds approximately 6,000 clones, 70% seen once. The specimen comprised tissue from the rectum, sampled at autopsy. These TCRs come from a woman between 18 and 55 years old with breast cancer.

This rearrangement joins TRBV5-1 to TRBJ2-1; D gene ambiguous. This CDR3 spans 15 amino acids. V lost 3 bases, J lost 0 bases, and 10 bases lay in between. Germline values: CDR1 SGHRS, CDR2 YFSETQ. CDR3 nucleotides: TGCGCCAGCAGCTCAGTAGGTGACTCCTACAATGAGCAGTTCTTC. Translation gives CASSSVGDSYNEQFF.

Comments on this clone: Different DNA sequences within this sample yield the same CDR3. The chain employs TRBV24-1 and TRBJ2-7; 7 bases match TRBD1. With V trimmed by 4 bases and J by 3 bases, 5 bases remained unmatched. The CDR3 sequence is 14 residues long. CDR1 KGHDR and CDR2 SFDVKD come from the germline V gene. The CDR3 loop reads CATSEATGSYEQYF. The CDR3 nucleotides read TGTGCCACCAGTGAGGCGACAGGGAGCTACGAGCAGTACTTC.

The chain recombines TRBV30 with TRBJ2-7; D ambiguous. In germline, CDR1 is GTSNPN, CDR2 SVGIG (reference sequence). Trimming cost V 3 bases and J 6 bases, with 9 bases left between them. This CDR3 has 11 residues. CDR3: CAWSPGSEQYF. The DNA for the CDR3 is TGTGCCTGGAGCCCGGGTAGCGAGCAGTACTTC.

The V call is TRBV2, the J call TRBJ1-1; the match to TRBD1 covers 7 bases. This CDR3 is 18 amino acids long. Germline-derived CDR1 and CDR2 are SNHLY and FYNNEI. J lost 3 bases, V lost 2 bases, and 15 bases had no gene match. The CDR3 bases are TGTGCCAGCAGTGAATTCGGGGCAGGGGGACGGAGGGACACTGAAGCTTTCTTT. Translating it yields CASSEFGAGGRRDTEAFF. Based on the CDR3 plus reference TRBV2 and TRBJ1-1, the full variable domain is EPEVTQTPSHQVTQMGQEVILRCVPISNHLYFYWYRQILGQKVEFLVSFYNNEISEKSEIFDDQFSVERPDGSNFTLKIRSTKLEDSAMYFCASSEFGAGGRRDTEAFFGQGTRLTVV.

This clone has a handful of counts. The chain is built from TRBV27 and TRBJ2-7; D is perhaps TRBD1 or TRBD2 (6 bases each). Germline V gives CDR1 MNHEY, CDR2 SMNVEV (reference sequence). CDR3 length: 15 residues. Trimming left V 3 bases short and J 4 bases short, with 16 bases between. CDR3 sequence reads: CASSFGGTQLYEQYF. The CDR3 DNA is TGTGCCAGCAGTTTCGGCGGGACACAATTGTACGAGCAGTACTTC.

The chain joins TRBV5-1 to TRBJ2-5, with D maybe TRBD1 (6 bases). The CDR3 runs to 14 residues. V shed 3 bases and J shed 2 bases, with 11 bases lying between them. Germline CDR1 SGHRS, CDR2 YFSETQ. CDR3 nucleotide sequence: TGCGCCAGCAGCTCGGACAGCACGCAAGAGACCCAGTACTTC. The encoded protein is CASSSDSTQETQYF.

Only one count was recorded for this clone. The chain links TRBV3-1 (or the pseudogene TRBV3-2) to TRBJ2-1; 11 bases match TRBD1. After removal of 0 bases from V and 9 bases from J, the junction contained 10 bases not matched to a gene. The CDR3 spans 17 residues. The germline V gene encodes CDR1 LGHDT and CDR2 YNNKEL (reference sequence). The DNA of the CDR3 is TGTGCCAGCAGCCAAGAGTCACCGGGACAGGGGGGTGGTGAGCAGTTCTTC. Translated, it gives CASSQESPGQGGGEQFF.